Below, 4 T cell receptor beta chains from the same sample are listed, as sequenced in a study of shared clonotypes between healthy human individuals (dated by TCRdb to about 2020). Receptors were amplified or captured by the immunoSEQ multiplex PCR assay. TCRdb limited this immuneACCESS table to in-frame rearrangements with V and J called. A share of clones is missing; checked studies link under half to unresolved V genes, and the rest is unexplained. This sample holds a few million clones; 85% to 95% were observed only once. The ten largest clones add up to 0.13% to 0.15% of the sample. The sample was naive CD4+ T cells sorted from blood. The cell subset or site label, read with the paper, signifies: CD45RA+ positively selected. Source of these receptors: a man between 18 and 35 years old in good health.

The chain combines TRBV7-8 with TRBJ2-1, with TRBD1 identical over 10 bases. The ends lost 1 base at V and 6 bases at J; junction bases unmatched: 0. The CDR3 consists of 14 residues. Germline V gene lookup returns CDR1 SGHVS and CDR2 FQNEAQ. The CDR3 DNA reads as TGTGCCAGCAGCTTAGGGGACAGGGGCAATGAGCAGTTCTTC. It encodes CASSLGDRGNEQFF.

V is TRBV7-9 and J is TRBJ1-3; D unclear. The V end was cut by 4 bases, the J end by 0 bases, with 10 bases between. The CDR3 has 15 amino acids. Looked up from germline, CDR1 is SEHNR and CDR2 is FQNEAQ (reference sequence). The CDR3 nucleotides are TGTGCCAGCAGCTCCGACGGAAACTCTGGAAACACCATATATTTT. Amino acids: CASSSDGNSGNTIYF.

The chain joins TRBV6-5 to TRBJ2-3; the match to TRBD2 covers 8 bases. Germline V gives CDR1 MNHEY, CDR2 SVGAGI. The CDR3 covers 15 residues. The J segment lost 2 bases and the V segment lost 6 bases, leaving 7 bases of the junction unmatched. For the CDR3, the DNA is TGTGCCAGCAGACGGACTAGCCGCGACACAGATACGCAGTATTTT. Translation: CASRRTSRDTDTQYF.

V is TRBV7-9 and J is TRBJ1-1, with D tentatively TRBD1 (5 bases). This CDR3 has 14 amino acids. The ends were cut back, 4 bases at V and 1 base at J, with 10 bases in the middle. Germline V CDR1 and CDR2: SEHNR, FQNEAQ (reference sequence). The CDR3 region has the DNA TGTGCCAGCAGCTCCCGGGACTGGAACACTGAAGCTTTCTTT. Residues: CASSSRDWNTEAFF.